Listed here are 25 T cell receptor beta chains from one sample, sequenced in a study of control samples from healthy donors and cancer patients. Here immunoSEQ multiplex PCR was the method, and the copy in TCRdb shows in-frame clones only, minus some. Of around 130,000 clones in the sample, around nine tenths are singletons; the top ten hold around 3%. The material sequenced was blood. These receptors originate from a man aged 50 to 60 in good health.

This clone was recorded only once. CDR3 in DNA: TGCGCCAGCAGCTTGGGACAGGGGTTAGAGACCCAGTACTTC. Its protein product is CASSLGQGLETQYF. The chain is built from TRBV5-1 and TRBJ2-5, with TRBD1 identical over 8 bases. Germline V gene sequence: CDR1 SGHRS, CDR2 YFSETQ. This CDR3 comprises 14 residues. After removal of 0 bases from V and 4 bases from J, the junction contained 2 bases not matched to a gene.

The sample holds one count of this clone. The chain links TRBV19 to TRBJ1-5; weak D call: TRBD1 (5 bases). Trimming removed 4 bases from V and 0 bases from J, with 16 bases in between. Germline CDR1 LNHDA, CDR2 SQIVND (reference sequence). The CDR3 sequence is 17 residues long. CDR3 DNA: TGTGCCAGTAGTACCTTTAACAGGCTTAATAGCAATCAGCCCCAGCATTTT. Translating it yields CASSTFNRLNSNQPQHF. Full variable domain (missing parts from reference TRBV19 and TRBJ1-5): DGGITQSPKYLFRKEGQNVTLSCEQNLNHDAMYWYRQDPGQGLRLIYYSQIVNDFQKGDIAEGYSVSREKKESFPLTVTSAQKNPTAFYLCASSTFNRLNSNQPQHFGDGTRLSIL.

J is TRBJ1-1 and V is TRBV7-3; D might be TRBD1 (5 bases). Germline CDR1 SGHTA, CDR2 FQGTGA. Trimming removed 1 base at V and 1 base at J, with 10 bases between. The CDR3 is 15 amino acids. The CDR3 region has the DNA TGTGCCAGCAGCTTAAATGCAGGGAAGAACACTGAAGCTTTCTTT. Amino acids: CASSLNAGKNTEAFF.

V and J are TRBV5-1 and TRBJ1-1; D remains unclear. The CDR3 consists of 15 residues. V lost 0 bases to trimming and J lost 1 base, with 10 bases between them. Germline CDR1 SGHRS, CDR2 YFSETQ. The CDR3 is CASSLDLGGNTEAFF. The CDR3 DNA sequence: TGCGCCAGCAGCTTGGACTTGGGAGGGAACACTGAAGCTTTCTTT.

This chain connects TRBV2 to TRBJ2-2, with 10 bases that match TRBD1. The CDR3 is made up of 15 amino acids. V shed 6 bases and J 5 bases; nucleotides not matched to a gene: 6. CDR1 and CDR2 from the germline V gene are SNHLY and FYNNEI. In DNA form, the CDR3 reads TGTGCCAGCAGACACGACAGGGGGCAGACCGGGGAGCTGTTTTTT. Its translation: CASRHDRGQTGELFF.

The chain carries TRBV3-1 (or the pseudogene TRBV3-2) and TRBJ1-2, with 8 positions matching TRBD1. CDR3 length: 15 residues. Germline values: CDR1 LGHDT, CDR2 YNNKEL (reference sequence). V lost 5 bases, J lost 7 bases, and 12 bases stayed unmatched. Written as DNA, the CDR3 is TGTGCCAGCAGCGTTAACAGGGGGTTGAGTGGTGGCTACACCTTC. Its protein is CASSVNRGLSGGYTF.

The chain is built from TRBV2 and TRBJ1-5; TRBD1 matches 8 bases. The trim removed 4 bases at V and 2 bases at J, leaving 7 bases unmatched. The CDR3 spans 16 residues. Germline V CDR1 and CDR2: SNHLY, FYNNEI. CDR3 loop: CASSVSGGEGNQPQHF. The DNA for the CDR3 is TGTGCCAGCAGTGTATCAGGGGGCGAGGGCAATCAGCCCCAGCATTTT.

The gene calls are TRBV5-1 and TRBJ2-3, with D unresolved. CDR1 is SGHRS and CDR2 is YFSETQ in the germline V gene. This CDR3 comprises 12 residues. V lost 4 bases and J lost 3, with 6 bases in between. The CDR3 loop reads CASSPRTDTQYF. Here the CDR3 DNA reads TGCGCCAGCAGCCCGCGGACAGATACGCAGTATTTT.

V usage is TRBV6-5 and J usage is TRBJ2-2; a weak D match, TRBD1 (5 bases). Germline CDR1 is MNHEY and CDR2 is SVGAGI. Trimming stripped 6 bases from V and 2 bases from J, with 13 bases between. The CDR3 contains 15 residues. CDR3: CASRPQGTNTGELFF. Written as DNA, the CDR3 is TGTGCCAGCAGGCCCCAGGGAACTAACACCGGGGAGCTGTTTTTT.

The genes are TRBV28 and TRBJ1-2; 8 positions agree with TRBD1. V dropped 3 bases and J dropped 7; count of bases not matched to a gene: 22. The germline V gene encodes CDR1 MDHEN and CDR2 SYDVKM. The CDR3 contains 19 residues. CDR3 in amino acids: CASSFLFLVRGRNTGGYTF. In DNA, the CDR3 is TGTGCCAGCAGTTTTTTGTTCTTGGTCAGGGGGCGTAATACAGGTGGCTACACCTTC.

This rearrangement joins TRBV11-3 to TRBJ1-1, with D possibly being TRBD1 (6 bases). CDR3 length: 15 residues. The V end lost 6 bases, the J end lost 0 bases, and 14 bases lay between the germline ends. Looked up from germline, CDR1 is SGHNT and CDR2 is YENEEA. The CDR3 DNA is TGTGCCAGCAGTACCGGACAGTCCATGAACACTGAAGCTTTCTTT. Residues: CASSTGQSMNTEAFF.

The rearrangement links TRBV5-1 to TRBJ2-2; D not resolved. The germline CDR1 and CDR2 sequences are SGHRS and YFSETQ. V was shortened by 0 bases and J by 2 bases, with 8 bases between the two germline ends. The CDR3 is 15 amino acids. The DNA for the CDR3 is TGCGCCAGCAGCTTGGGACAAGTTAACACCGGGGAGCTGTTTTTT. This sequence encodes CASSLGQVNTGELFF.

This chain connects TRBV19 to TRBJ2-7, with D maybe TRBD1 (6 bases). The CDR3 length is 14 residues. V dropped 4 bases and J dropped 0 bases, with 10 bases sitting between them. Germline V gives CDR1 LNHDA, CDR2 SQIVND (reference sequence). In DNA, the CDR3 is TGTGCCAGTAGTAGAGCACAGGGCTCCTACGAGCAGTACTTC. Amino acids: CASSRAQGSYEQYF.

The chain links TRBV5-1 to TRBJ1-1; D perhaps matches TRBD1 (5 bases). CDR3 size: 13 residues. In germline, CDR1 is SGHRS, CDR2 YFSETQ. The V end was cut by 0 bases, the J end by 5 bases, with 8 bases between. CDR3 protein: CASSLDGGTEAFF. Written as DNA, the CDR3 is TGCGCCAGCAGCTTGGACGGGGGTACTGAAGCTTTCTTT.

The rearrangement joins TRBV9 to TRBJ2-3; D is tentatively TRBD1 or TRBD2 (7 bases each). The length of the CDR3 is 15 residues. Germline lookup yields CDR1 SGDLS and CDR2 YYNGEE. Trimming stripped 0 bases from V and 3 bases from J, with 11 bases between. This CDR3 is CASSVAGGGTDTQYF. The CDR3 DNA reads as TGTGCCAGCAGCGTAGCAGGGGGGGGGACAGATACGCAGTATTTT.

J is TRBJ2-7 and V is TRBV11-2; either TRBD1 or TRBD2 may supply D (5 bases each). Germline V gene sequence: CDR1 SGHAT, CDR2 FQNNGV. V lost 6 bases and J lost 4, with 19 bases in between. CDR3 length: 15 residues. CDR3 loop: CASRVGTAAYYEQYF. In DNA, the CDR3 is TGTGCCAGCAGGGTGGGGACGGCGGCTTATTACGAGCAGTACTTC.

This clone was counted a single time. This chain connects TRBV11-2 to TRBJ2-5; D might be TRBD1 or TRBD2, each matching 5 bases. V dropped 10 bases and J dropped 6 bases, with 21 bases sitting between them. CDR1 SGHAT and CDR2 FQNNGV come from the germline V gene. This CDR3 has 14 amino acids. CDR3 sequence: CATDSQPSRKTQYF. CDR3 bases: TGTGCCACCGACAGCCAGCCTAGCAGAAAGACCCAGTACTTC.

This rearrangement joins TRBV5-1 to TRBJ1-6, with TRBD1 matching 9 bases. This CDR3 region has 15 residues. The germline CDR1 and CDR2 sequences are SGHRS and YFSETQ. The J segment lost 7 bases and the V segment lost 3 bases, leaving 5 bases of the junction unmatched. The CDR3 region is CASSSTTGGNSPLHF. The CDR3, as DNA: TGCGCCAGCAGCTCCACAACAGGGGGCAATTCACCCCTCCACTTT.

V and J are TRBV5-5 and TRBJ2-7; tentative D call: TRBD1 (5 bases). V was clipped by 5 bases and J by 3 bases, with 18 bases between them. The CDR3 is 15 residues long. Germline loops: CDR1 SGHKS, CDR2 YYEKEE (reference sequence). CDR3 nucleotide sequence: TGTGCCAGCAGTCCTGGGGAAGACAGATACTACGAGCAGTACTTC. It yields the protein CASSPGEDRYYEQYF.

This chain joins TRBV28 and TRBJ1-4; D may be TRBD1 (5 bases). The germline V gene encodes CDR1 MDHEN and CDR2 SYDVKM. Trimming pared 9 bases from V and 8 bases from J, leaving 16 bases between. The CDR3 is 13 residues long. The CDR3 DNA sequence: TGTGCCAGTAAACGGGACGTTGGGGAAAAACTGTTTTTT. It is translated as CASKRDVGEKLFF.

This clone was detected once. The chain carries TRBV7-9 and TRBJ1-1; D call uncertain. Germline CDR1 SEHNR, CDR2 FQNEAQ (reference sequence). Trimming shortened V by 4 bases and J by 5 bases, and 11 bases separated the two germline ends. The CDR3 is made up of 13 amino acids. The CDR3 DNA reads as TGTGCCAGCAGCTCAGGACCTTGGACTGAAGCTTTCTTT. Translation gives CASSSGPWTEAFF. Full variable domain (remainder filled in from reference TRBV7-9 and TRBJ1-1): DTGVSQNPRHKITKRGQNVTFRCDPISEHNRLYWYRQTLGQGPEFLTYFQNEAQLEKSRLLSDRFSAERPKGSFSTLEIQRTEQGDSAMYLCASSSGPWTEAFFGQGTRLTVV.

V gene TRBV6-5 combines with J gene TRBJ2-3, with D possibly TRBD1 on 5 matching bases. The V gene lost 5 bases and the J gene lost 0 bases, with 9 bases spanning the gap. The CDR3 is 14 amino acids. The germline CDR1 and CDR2 sequences are MNHEY and SVGAGI. CDR3 DNA sequence: TGTGCCAGCAGTAGGGGAACGAGCACAGATACGCAGTATTTT. Encoded protein: CASSRGTSTDTQYF.

The chain is built from TRBV7-3 and TRBJ2-2; D is possibly TRBD2 (6 bases). Germline CDR1 is SGHTA and CDR2 is FQGTGA. CDR3 length: 14 amino acids. The ends were cut back, 1 base at V and 5 bases at J, with 8 bases in the middle. CDR3 sequence: CASSLIRGTGELFF. The CDR3 bases are TGTGCCAGCAGCTTAATACGGGGGACCGGGGAGCTGTTTTTT.

This chain connects TRBV3-1 (or the pseudogene TRBV3-2) to TRBJ1-2; D unclear. This CDR3 comprises 14 residues. Germline V CDR1 and CDR2: LGHDT, YNNKEL (reference sequence). V was clipped by 2 bases and J by 8 bases, with 15 bases between them. The CDR3 sequence: CASSQRNLERGYTF. CDR3 nucleotides: TGTGCCAGCAGCCAACGGAATCTAGAACGGGGCTACACCTTC.

The chain uses TRBV25-1 and TRBJ1-3; D is unclear. The CDR3 contains 13 residues. V gave up 5 bases and J gave up 2 bases, with 7 bases separating them. Germline loops: CDR1 MGHDK, CDR2 SYGVNS. The chain's CDR3 is CASSKTAGNTIYF. CDR3 DNA sequence: TGTGCCAGCAGTAAAACTGCTGGAAACACCATATATTTT.